Given below is one T cell receptor beta chain in context. Antigen specificity is unknown. V lost 1 base and J lost 2; bases outside the gene matches: 7. The CDR3 is made up of 16 amino acids. The V gene's germline CDR1 is MDHEN and CDR2 SYDVKM. Some clones are missing from TCRdb's copy, which holds only in-frame ones; the method was immunoSEQ multiplex PCR. Altogether about 12,000 clones are present, about 81% being singletons, with the ten largest covering more than 12%. This sample is part of a study of OX40 agonist ivuxolimab in advanced cancers. Study background: Across the patients, intravenous ivuxolimab was delivered every 2 weeks at 0.01 to 10 mg/kg. Points from the study as a whole: Certain nonresponders likewise exhibited a low normalized T-cell clonal expansion.

Patients with autoimmune history or systemic immunosuppression were excluded. The chain combines TRBV28 with TRBJ2-7; 8 bases fit TRBD1. The TCR comes from an adult with an advanced solid tumor such as melanoma, head and neck, liver or kidney cancer. Sequences were derived from CD4+ or CD8+ T cells sorted from blood, sampled in a trial of the OX40 agonist ivuxolimab. This CDR3 is CASSLSGGQATYEQYF. CDR3 in DNA: TGTGCCAGCAGTTTATCAGGGGGCCAAGCAACCTACGAGCAGTACTTC.